Given below is one T cell receptor (beta chain) in context. Its antigen is still unknown. Quantitative 5'-RACE with molecular barcodes produced the TCR beta libraries. MiXCR was run by TCRdb on the 5' RACE reads, yielding one entry per CDR3 protein. Found here are around 280,000 distinct CDR3 sequences, 15% to 25% of them singletons; the top ten hold around 8%. The sample comes from a study of CD8 T cells in ankylosing spondylitis. The study, taken as a whole, reports: Clones tied to disease were said to be significantly enriched in matched ankylosing spondylitis synovial fluid. Prior literature has documented some motif variants in synovial fluid and blood from reactive arthritis. There was a TCR beta motif, made of several highly homologous variants, that appeared characteristic of ankylosing spondylitis blood.

V lost 5 bases and J lost 6, with 19 bases in between. The CDR3 is 16 residues long. CDR1 and CDR2 from the germline V gene are SGHVS and FNYEAQ. The source of this sequence is a male donor with ankylosing spondylitis or in good health (not recorded which). The rearrangement links TRBV7-6 to TRBJ2-2; the D gene is possibly TRBD2 (6 bases). Sequencing was done on a sample of blood, either unsorted or a sorted T cell fraction (not recorded which). The CDR3 DNA reads TGTGCCAGCAGCCCTCTAATGGCGGGATCGGCCGGGGAGCTGTTTTTT. It is translated as CASSPLMAGSAGELFF. Full variable domain (remainder filled in from reference TRBV7-6 and TRBJ2-2): GAGVSQSPRYKVTKRGQDVALRCDPISGHVSLYWYRQALGQGPEFLTYFNYEAQQDKSGLPNDRFSAERPEGSISTLTIQRTEQRDSAMYRCASSPLMAGSAGELFFGEGSRLTVL.